The rows below give T cell receptor beta chains drawn from one sample of a study of T cells in Graves' hyperthyroidism and ophthalmopathy. TCRdb processed the multiplex PCR reads anew with MiXCR; each CDR3 protein has one entry. The sample comprises about 740,000 distinct CDR3 sequences, 14% of which are singletons, and roughly a tenth rests with the top ten. The sample consisted of blood. These receptors all stem from a woman aged 18-29 years with Graves' hyperthyroidism. CDR3s leave out the opening cysteine and the closing phenylalanine or tryptophan. The D gene is left open where the match is weak.

cdr3_length	v_call	d_call	j_call	cdr3_aa
14	TRBV7-9	TRBD1	TRBJ2-1	ASSLSGRGHRGEQF
13	TRBV3-1	-	TRBJ1-4	ASSQGGGWSEKLF
14	TRBV2	TRBD1	TRBJ2-5	ASSEIGQGDQETQY
11	TRBV2	TRBD1	TRBJ1-2	ASRWTGRVGYT
14	TRBV19	TRBD1	TRBJ2-7	ASSIAGGGLIYEQY
12	TRBV7-2	TRBD1	TRBJ1-1	ASSLLQGRTEAF
11	TRBV12-3/TRBV12-4	-	TRBJ2-7	ASFQDPSYERY
11	TRBV30	-	TRBJ2-7	ACRASELSEQY
10	TRBV2	TRBD2	TRBJ2-7	ASLRDYYEQY
11	TRBV7-9	-	TRBJ1-6	ASSLRDNSPLH
14	TRBV5-1	-	TRBJ1-1	ASSLGAFNGGTEAF
12	TRBV20-1	-	TRBJ2-3	SARELAGADTQY
11	TRBV5-1	-	TRBJ2-1	ASNRDRGNEQF
12	TRBV19	-	TRBJ1-1	ASTDSSMNTEAF
13	TRBV29-1	-	TRBJ2-1	SVALRAGRKGEQF
12	TRBV28	TRBD1	TRBJ1-5	ASSQGQHNQPQH
15	TRBV20-1	-	TRBJ2-7	SARGGGLRGPAYEQY
14	TRBV19	TRBD2	TRBJ2-3	ASSIESTGLAVTQY
13	TRBV20-1	TRBD2	TRBJ2-3	SASGLAGRTDTQY
10	TRBV6-2/TRBV6-3	-	TRBJ1-1	ASTEGWTEAF
15	TRBV7-2	TRBD1	TRBJ1-6	ASSLGTGRVYNSPLH
15	TRBV7-7	TRBD2	TRBJ2-2	ASSRMTSGSSTGELF
12	TRBV20-1	-	TRBJ1-2	SAIRPDRNYGYT
11	TRBV30	TRBD2	TRBJ2-7	ASERDRSYEQY
13	TRBV2	TRBD1	TRBJ1-4	ASIRNRGGEEKLF
14	TRBV7-8	TRBD2	TRBJ2-7	ASSSNLAGETYEQY
11	TRBV25-1	-	TRBJ1-1	ASSDAGSIEAF
11	TRBV4-3	TRBD2	TRBJ2-7	ASSPAGDHEQY
12	TRBV27	TRBD2	TRBJ2-3	AVRGGSGTDTQY
13	TRBV7-9	TRBD1	TRBJ2-5	ASSVRDRDGETQY
12	TRBV13	-	TRBJ2-7	ASSLRGYAYEQY
12	TRBV5-1	TRBD2	TRBJ2-5	ASSSSGDQETQY
17	TRBV14	TRBD2	TRBJ2-1	ASSQDRGLAGGPHNEQF
15	TRBV7-9	TRBD2	TRBJ2-7	ASSSGLAGVRSYEQY
11	TRBV6-6	TRBD2	TRBJ2-1	ASGLAGVNEQF
13	TRBV5-1	-	TRBJ1-2	ASSLTRVPADGYT
13	TRBV27	TRBD1	TRBJ2-1	ASSSYGTGSDEQF
17	TRBV27	TRBD2	TRBJ2-3	ASSSGLAGGPRATDTQY
13	TRBV11-2	-	TRBJ2-7	ASSSTWGSGHEQY
14	TRBV27	TRBD2	TRBJ2-7	ASSPGLAGGIYEQY
14	TRBV20-1	-	TRBJ2-1	SARALGGSSYNEQF
11	TRBV4-2	-	TRBJ2-5	ASSQDKGETQY
16	TRBV5-1	TRBD1	TRBJ2-7	ASSAWTGYSTQYYEQY
13	TRBV9	-	TRBJ2-1	ASSGGMTPDNEQF
12	TRBV12-3/TRBV12-4	-	TRBJ2-7	ASSLRGSRYEQY
12	TRBV7-2	-	TRBJ1-1	ASSFRLTNTEAF
13	TRBV6-2/TRBV6-3	-	TRBJ1-5	ASSGQLASNQPQH
13	TRBV24-1	TRBD1	TRBJ2-1	ATSERDRTYNEQF
15	TRBV5-1	TRBD2	TRBJ2-1	ASSEGLAGSSYNEQF
8	TRBV20-1	-	TRBJ2-5	SALGGTQY
14	TRBV28	TRBD2	TRBJ2-1	ASSSALAGGPEEQF
18	TRBV7-3	TRBD1	TRBJ1-6	ASSFFRPDRGPRRESPLH
13	TRBV12-3/TRBV12-4	TRBD2	TRBJ2-3	ASSTRRGSTDTQY
11	TRBV7-9	TRBD2	TRBJ2-7	ASSLTSGYEQY
12	TRBV11-1	-	TRBJ1-1	ASSQSWREDEAF